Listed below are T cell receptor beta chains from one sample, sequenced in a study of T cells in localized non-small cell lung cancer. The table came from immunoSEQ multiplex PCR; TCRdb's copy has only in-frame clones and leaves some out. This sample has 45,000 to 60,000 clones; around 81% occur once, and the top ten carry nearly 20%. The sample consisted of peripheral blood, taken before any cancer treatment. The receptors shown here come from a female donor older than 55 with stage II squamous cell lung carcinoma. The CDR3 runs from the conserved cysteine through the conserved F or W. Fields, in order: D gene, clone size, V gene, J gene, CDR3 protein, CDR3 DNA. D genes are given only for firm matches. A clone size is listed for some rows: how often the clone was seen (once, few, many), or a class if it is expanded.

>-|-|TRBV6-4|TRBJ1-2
CASSVEEGANYGYTF
TGTGCCAGCAGTGTGGAGGAGGGCGCTAACTATGGCTACACCTTC
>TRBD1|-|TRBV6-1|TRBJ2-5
CASSDPGQGWQTQYF
TGTGCCAGCAGTGACCCCGGACAGGGATGGCAGACCCAGTACTTC
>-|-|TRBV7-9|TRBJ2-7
CASGDGSYEQYF
TGTGCCAGCGGGGACGGGTCCTACGAGCAGTACTTC
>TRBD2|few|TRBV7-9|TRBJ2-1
CASSLGITSGGANEQFF
TGTGCCAGCAGCTTAGGGATTACTAGCGGGGGGGCAAATGAGCAGTTCTTC
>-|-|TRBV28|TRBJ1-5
CASSSAGETYSNQPQHF
TGTGCCAGCAGTTCGGCAGGGGAAACTTATAGCAATCAGCCCCAGCATTTT
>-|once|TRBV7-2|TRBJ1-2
CASSPTGVGGYTF
TGTGCCAGCAGCCCCACAGGAGTTGGAGGCTACACCTTC
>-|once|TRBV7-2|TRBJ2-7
CASSRDSSSYEQYF
TGTGCCAGCAGCCGAGACAGCAGTTCCTACGAGCAGTACTTC
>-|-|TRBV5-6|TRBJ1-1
CASSFWQANTEAFF
TGTGCCAGCAGCTTCTGGCAGGCGAACACTGAAGCTTTCTTT
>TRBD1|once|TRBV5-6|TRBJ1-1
CASSLAPGGYTEAFF
TGTGCCAGCAGCTTGGCGCCAGGGGGCTACACTGAAGCTTTCTTT
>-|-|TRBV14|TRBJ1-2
CASSPQGRIYTF
TGTGCCAGCAGCCCTCAGGGACGCATCTACACCTTC
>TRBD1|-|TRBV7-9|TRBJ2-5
CASSLDRGRETQYF
TGTGCCAGCAGCTTAGACAGGGGGAGGGAGACCCAGTACTTC
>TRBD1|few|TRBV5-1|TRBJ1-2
CASSTTGPGYTF
TGCGCCAGCAGCACGACAGGGCCCGGCTACACCTTC
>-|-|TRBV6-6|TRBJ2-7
CASSPPRYEQYF
TGTGCCAGCAGCCCACCGAGGTACGAGCAGTACTTC
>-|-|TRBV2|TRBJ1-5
CASSAPGGGNQPQHF
TGTGCCAGCAGTGCCCCCGGGGGAGGCAATCAGCCCCAGCATTTT
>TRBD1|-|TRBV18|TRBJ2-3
CASSPRGTGGQDTQYF
TGTGCCAGCTCACCAAGGGGAACAGGGGGTCAAGATACGCAGTATTTT
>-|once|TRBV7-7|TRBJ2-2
CASSPRRGPNTGELFF
TGTGCTAGCAGCCCGCGGCGGGGACCGAACACCGGGGAGCTGTTTTTT
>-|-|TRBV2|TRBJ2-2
CASRLAGRRTGELFF
TGTGCCAGCAGGTTAGCAGGGAGGCGGACCGGGGAGCTGTTTTTT
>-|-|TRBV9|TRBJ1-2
CASSVDWGQGGYTF
TGTGCCAGCAGCGTAGATTGGGGGCAGGGAGGCTACACCTTC
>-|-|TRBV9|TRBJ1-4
CASSQEERKQLFF
TGTGCCAGCAGCCAGGAGGAAAGGAAGCAACTGTTTTTT
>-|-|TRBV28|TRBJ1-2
CASHLTGGYGYTF
TGTGCCAGCCACTTAACGGGTGGCTATGGCTACACCTTC
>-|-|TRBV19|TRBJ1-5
CASSIEGRMGPSQHF
TGTGCCAGTAGTATAGAGGGGCGGATGGGGCCGTCCCAGCATTTT
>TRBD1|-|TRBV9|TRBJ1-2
CASSPGGWGGNGYTF
TGTGCCAGCAGCCCAGGGGGATGGGGGGGCAATGGCTACACCTTC
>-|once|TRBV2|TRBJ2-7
CASSEAWGVGYF
TGTGCCAGCAGTGAAGCTTGGGGTGTTGGGTACTTC
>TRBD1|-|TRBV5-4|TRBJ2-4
CASSLGDRIAKNIQYF
TGTGCCAGCAGCTTGGGGGACAGGATAGCCAAAAACATTCAGTACTTC
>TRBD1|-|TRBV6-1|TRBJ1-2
CATKGALYGYTF
TGTGCCACCAAGGGGGCGTTATATGGCTACACCTTC
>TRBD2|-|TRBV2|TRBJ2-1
CATQSGGNYNEQFF
TGTGCCACCCAATCGGGGGGGAACTACAATGAGCAGTTCTTC
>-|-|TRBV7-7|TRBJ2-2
CASSGGRRGARTGELFF
TGTGCCAGCAGCGGGGGAAGGCGGGGCGCGAGGACCGGGGAGCTGTTTTTT
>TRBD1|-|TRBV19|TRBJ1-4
CASSTTGVRNEKLFF
TGTGCCAGTAGTACTACAGGGGTAAGAAATGAAAAACTGTTTTTT
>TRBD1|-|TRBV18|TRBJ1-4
CASSSAVGGGNEKLFF
TGTGCCAGCTCTTCTGCCGTAGGGGGCGGTAATGAAAAACTGTTTTTT
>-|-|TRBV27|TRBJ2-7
CASSTAGAPISYEQYF
TGTGCCAGCAGCACTGCGGGGGCGCCGATTTCCTACGAGCAGTACTTC
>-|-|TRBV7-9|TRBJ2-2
CASSPPGNTGELFF
TGTGCCAGCAGCCCGCCGGGGAACACCGGGGAGCTGTTTTTT
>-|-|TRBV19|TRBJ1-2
CASSIPRMAVPNYGYTF
TGTGCCAGTAGTATTCCCCGTATGGCGGTGCCTAACTATGGCTACACCTTC
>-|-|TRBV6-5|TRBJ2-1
CASSRSLSNEQFF
TGTGCCAGCAGCCGGTCCCTAAGTAATGAGCAGTTCTTC
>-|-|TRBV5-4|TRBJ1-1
CASRERGNTEAFF
TGTGCCAGCCGCGAGCGGGGAAACACTGAAGCTTTCTTT
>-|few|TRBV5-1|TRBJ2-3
CASSFTMDTQYF
TGCGCCAGCAGCTTCACGATGGATACGCAGTATTTT
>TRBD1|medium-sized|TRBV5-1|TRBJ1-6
CASSSAGTDNSPLHF
TGCGCCAGCAGCTCAGCCGGGACAGATAATTCACCCCTCCACTTT
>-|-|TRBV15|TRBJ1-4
CATSNHRTTNEKLFF
TGTGCCACCAGCAACCACCGTACAACTAATGAAAAACTGTTTTTT
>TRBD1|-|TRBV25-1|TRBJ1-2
CASSAGTGINYGYTF
TGTGCCAGCAGTGCAGGGACAGGGATTAACTATGGCTACACCTTC
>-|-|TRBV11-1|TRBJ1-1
CASSSPRNTEAFF
TGTGCCAGCAGCTCTCCTAGGAACACTGAAGCTTTCTTT
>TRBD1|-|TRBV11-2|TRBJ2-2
CASSPGQGFTGELFF
TGTGCCAGCAGCCCGGGACAGGGATTCACCGGGGAGCTGTTTTTT
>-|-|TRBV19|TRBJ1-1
CATTIGVAPMNTEAFF
TGTGCCACCACAATTGGGGTAGCTCCCATGAACACTGAAGCTTTCTTT
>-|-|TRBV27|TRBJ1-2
CASTRKQGGYTSYTF
TGTGCCAGCACCAGAAAACAGGGTGGATACACTAGCTACACCTTC